This T cell receptor (beta chain) was observed in a study of T cell responses to AZD1222 COVID-19 vaccine. Overall study results and limits: Vaccine-associated CD4 TCRs spanned spike, dominant at 160-218 and 743-854. Only six people who got AZD1222 tested seropositive at baseline. Without day 14 samples, only post-peak T cell repertoires were studied.

TCRdb's table, derived via immunoSEQ multiplex PCR, lists solely in-frame clones and lacks some. The sample lists roughly 100,000 clones; about 85% were seen once. Points on this clone: Antigen unknown.

Pooling of second doses given at about 4 or about 12 weeks was done. Per germline, CDR1 SGHRS and CDR2 YFSETQ. The CDR3 extends over 16 amino acids. V shed 0 bases and J shed 4 bases, with 13 bases lying between them. The rearrangement uses TRBV5-1 and TRBJ2-2; D unresolved. The starting material was peripheral blood, obtained 28 days after the second AZD1222 dose. This TCR was recovered from an adult who received the AZD1222 COVID-19 vaccine. The CDR3 protein is CASSLAGQASTGELFF. The CDR3 DNA follows: TGCGCCAGCAGCTTGGCCGGCCAGGCGAGCACCGGGGAGCTGTTTTTT.